This T cell receptor beta chain appears in the sequencing data of a study of blood T cell repertoires in COVID-19. Study-wide background: Donors in the United States, Italy and Spain gave samples during acute or convalescent COVID-19. From T cells, B-cell-depleted T cells, or PBMCs came the material, which was cDNA or gDNA.

The CDR3 runs 13 residues. The germline gives CDR1 SGHVS, CDR2 FQNEAQ. The V end was cut by 6 bases, the J end by 2 bases, with 10 bases between. How the authors handled the data: Reference gene primer amplification in the assay estimated nucleated cell counts. Libraries were prepared by immunoSEQ multiplex PCR; TCRdb keeps only in-frame clonotypes and omits some of them. V and J calls and clone size come straight from that table; D and trimming were deduced from the DNA. The sample has about 120,000 clones, 80% to 90% seen once. This sequence originates from a woman aged 45-59 years with acute or convalescent COVID-19. The sequenced sample consisted of peripheral blood. This rearrangement joins TRBV7-8 to TRBJ2-5; the D is unclear. CDR3 sequence reads: CASRPSVQETQYF. The CDR3, as DNA: TGTGCCAGCAGGCCGAGCGTTCAAGAGACCCAGTACTTC.